The 14 T cell receptor beta chains below come from one sample, sequenced in a study of blood T cells in healthy people across ages. Primed by a sample-barcoded 5' primer and a J-beta primer mix, a second PCR proceeded for roughly 6 to 12 cycles. TCRdb reanalysed the 5' RACE reads using MiXCR and keeps one entry per CDR3 protein. Among under 850,000 distinct CDR3 sequences listed, around 36% were seen once. Sample: blood. Receptors were obtained from a man between 18 and 29 years old in good health.

This chain joins TRBV6-5 and TRBJ2-1; the match to TRBD2 covers 8 bases. Near its end, the DNA agrees better with TRBJ2-7, so the J call may be wrong. CDR3 size: 18 residues. The germline V gene has CDR1 MNHEY and CDR2 SVGAGI. As DNA, the CDR3 is TGTGCCAGCAGTTACCTATACAGGCGGGGGGTCTCCTACAATGAGCAGTACTTC. Translation: CASSYLYRRGVSYNEQYF.

The gene calls are TRBV7-2 and TRBJ1-6, with a weak D call TRBD1 (6 bases). The length of the CDR3 is 14 residues. Germline V CDR1 and CDR2: SGHTA, FQGNSA. Trimming took off 5 bases at V and 10 bases at J, with 15 bases between the two ends. The CDR3 DNA reads as TGTGCCAGCAGCCTCCCGGGACAAGGATCACCCCTCCACTTT. Translated, it gives CASSLPGQGSPLHF.

The V and J genes are TRBV29-1 and TRBJ2-4, with D tentatively TRBD1 (6 bases). CDR1 and CDR2 from the germline V gene are SQVTM and ANQGSEA. The CDR3 loop spans 14 amino acids. Trimming cost V 3 bases and J 0 bases, with 9 bases left between them. The CDR3 sequence: CSVEKDRAKNIQYF. CDR3 sequence (DNA): TGCAGCGTTGAGAAGGACAGAGCCAAAAACATTCAGTACTTC.

This clonotype occurred many times. The rearrangement links TRBV12-3 or TRBV12-4 to TRBJ2-7; D remains ambiguous. The V end was cut by 5 bases, the J end by 5 bases, with 10 bases between. The CDR3 is 12 amino acids. Here the CDR3 DNA reads TGTGCCAGCAGTCCCCCAACGCACGAGCAGTACTTC. Its translation is CASSPPTHEQYF.

In its sample, this clonotype was seen a few times. V usage is TRBV7-3 and J usage is TRBJ2-3, with D perhaps assigned TRBD1 or TRBD2 (7 bases each). Trimming pared 5 bases from V and 4 bases from J, leaving 16 bases between. The germline CDR1 and CDR2 sequences are SGHTA and FQGTGA. This CDR3 spans 15 amino acids. The CDR3 sequence is CASSPQGGAPDTQYF. Here the CDR3 DNA reads TGTGCCAGCAGCCCCCAGGGGGGGGCCCCAGATACGCAGTATTTT. Variable domain in full (rest from reference TRBV7-3 and TRBJ2-3): GAGVSQTPSNKVTEKGKYVELRCDPISGHTALYWYRQSLGQGPEFLIYFQGTGAADDSGLPNDRFFAVRPEGSVSTLKIQRTERGDSAVYLCASSPQGGAPDTQYFGPGTRLTVL.

This clonotype was observed a few times. One junction end does not reproduce the germline sequence, and a read error may be involved. The chain links TRBV19 to TRBJ2-2; D is ambiguous. Germline V gene data show CDR1 as LNHDA and CDR2 as SQIVND (reference sequence). There are 14 residues in the CDR3. CDR3 in DNA: TGTGCCAGTAGTGTTGTAGGGAACTCCGGGGAGCTGTTTTTT. Encoded protein: CASSVVGNSGELFF.

This clonotype was seen a few times. This chain connects TRBV5-1 to TRBJ2-1; tentatively, D is TRBD1 or TRBD2 (6 bases each). This CDR3 contains 15 residues. Trimming shortened V by 7 bases and J by 0 bases, and 14 bases separated the two germline ends. Germline values: CDR1 SGHRS, CDR2 YFSETQ. CDR3 residues: CASSGAYSSYNEQFF. In DNA, the CDR3 is TGCGCCAGCTCGGGGGCATACAGCTCCTACAATGAGCAGTTCTTC.

The CDR3 coding sequence is TGCAGCGTGGGGGACTGGACTAGCACAGATACGCAGTATTTT. Translated, it gives CSVGDWTSTDTQYF. V is TRBV29-1 and J is TRBJ2-3; maybe TRBD2 (6 bases). V gave up 6 bases and J gave up 0 bases, with 13 bases separating them. Per the germline V gene, CDR1 is SQVTM and CDR2 is ANQGSEA. The CDR3 has 14 residues.

The V call is TRBV4-1, the J call TRBJ2-1; D may match TRBD1 or TRBD2 (5 bases each). Germline CDR1 is MGHRA and CDR2 is YSYEKL. V was clipped by 4 bases and J by 2 bases, with 12 bases between them. This CDR3 region has 15 residues. The CDR3 region is CASSPGTFAYNEQFF. CDR3 nucleotide sequence: TGCGCCAGCAGCCCCGGGACGTTTGCCTACAATGAGCAGTTCTTC.

This clonotype occurred a few times. The genes are TRBV20-1 and TRBJ2-1; 7 bases line up with TRBD2. Per the germline V gene, CDR1 is DFQATT and CDR2 is SNEGSKA (reference sequence). The CDR3 totals 16 residues. V lost 4 bases, J lost 0 bases, and 9 bases stayed unmatched. CDR3 in amino acids: CSATERGLRSYNEQFF. The CDR3 DNA follows: TGCAGTGCTACGGAGCGGGGACTTCGCTCCTACAATGAGCAGTTCTTC.

The gene calls are TRBV9 and TRBJ1-2; D ambiguous. This CDR3 is 15 amino acids long. Trimming cost V 0 bases and J 3 bases, with 12 bases left between them. Germline-derived CDR1 and CDR2 are SGDLS and YYNGEE. CDR3 nucleotides: TGTGCCAGCAGCGTAGACGCGGGAAATGACTATGGCTACACCTTC. Translated: CASSVDAGNDYGYTF.

This clonotype was counted between two and nine times. The V call is TRBV6-2 or TRBV6-3, the J call TRBJ2-7, with TRBD1 as a possible D gene (6 bases). The CDR3 spans 15 residues. Trimming stripped 4 bases from V and 3 bases from J, with 16 bases between. Germline values: CDR1 MNHEY, CDR2 SVGEGT. The CDR3, as DNA: TGTGCCAGCAGTTCAGGACAGATTGGAGACTACGAGCAGTACTTC. It encodes CASSSGQIGDYEQYF.

This clonotype appeared once. The V call is TRBV2, the J call TRBJ1-5; 9 bases are a match to TRBD1. The CDR3 is 16 residues long. With V trimmed by 8 bases and J by 6 bases, 14 bases remained unmatched. Germline lookup yields CDR1 SNHLY and CDR2 FYNNEI. DNA for the CDR3: TGTGCCAGCGAACGTTTACAGGGGGCGCTGGGTCAGCCCCAGCATTTT. Protein product: CASERLQGALGQPQHF.

In its sample, this clonotype was seen a few times. The V gene is TRBV6-5, the J gene TRBJ1-1; D remains unclear. V lost 0 bases to trimming and J lost 1 base, with 15 bases between them. The germline CDR1 and CDR2 sequences are MNHEY and SVGAGI. This CDR3 region has 17 residues. CDR3 amino acids: CASSYSVHRATNTEAFF. CDR3 coding DNA: TGTGCCAGCAGTTACTCTGTCCACCGGGCGACGAACACTGAAGCTTTCTTT.